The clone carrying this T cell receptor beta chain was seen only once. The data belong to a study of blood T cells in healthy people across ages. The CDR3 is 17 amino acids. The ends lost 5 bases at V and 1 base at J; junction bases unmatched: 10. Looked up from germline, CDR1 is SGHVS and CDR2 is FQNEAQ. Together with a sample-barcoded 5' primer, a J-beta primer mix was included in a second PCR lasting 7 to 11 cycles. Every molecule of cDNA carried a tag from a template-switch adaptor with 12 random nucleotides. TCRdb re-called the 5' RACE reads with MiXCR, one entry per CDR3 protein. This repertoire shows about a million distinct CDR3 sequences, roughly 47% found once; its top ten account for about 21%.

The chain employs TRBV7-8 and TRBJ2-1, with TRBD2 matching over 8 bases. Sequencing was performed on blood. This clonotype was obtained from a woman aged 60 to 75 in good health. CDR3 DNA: TGTGCCAGCAGCCGGACCTTAGCGGGACTTTCCTACAATGAGCAGTTCTTC. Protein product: CASSRTLAGLSYNEQFF.